Listed here are 24 T cell receptor beta chains from one sample, sequenced in a study of cytotoxic CD8 clonotypes in ibrutinib-treated CLL. Assay used: immunoSEQ multiplex PCR; TCRdb lists only in-frame clones, some missing. The data hold 110,000 to 150,000 clones, with more than 85% observed a single time. Sequences were derived from PBMCs, sampled after 12 months of ibrutinib treatment. The receptors come from a human donor with chronic lymphocytic leukemia.

The chain is built from TRBV6-6 and TRBJ2-3, with TRBD2 matching 8 bases. V shed 4 bases and J 7 bases; nucleotides not matched to a gene: 13. This CDR3 comprises 16 residues. Germline V CDR1 and CDR2: MNHNY, SVGAGI (reference sequence). The CDR3 reads CASSSTGITSGNTQYF. The CDR3 DNA is TGTGCCAGCAGTTCCACAGGGATTACTAGCGGCAATACGCAGTATTTT.

The rearrangement joins TRBV5-1 to TRBJ1-6; 9 nucleotides match TRBD1. The germline gives CDR1 SGHRS, CDR2 YFSETQ. V lost 4 bases to trimming and J lost 5 bases; unmatched junction nucleotides: 4. The CDR3 consists of 15 residues. The CDR3 loop is CASSTGTGHNSPLHF. CDR3 in DNA: TGCGCCAGCAGCACAGGGACAGGGCATAATTCACCCCTCCACTTT.

The gene calls are TRBV6-6 and TRBJ2-7; perhaps TRBD1 as D (5 bases). CDR3 length equals 13 residues. Germline loops: CDR1 MNHNY, CDR2 SVGAGI (reference sequence). V was cut by 2 bases and J by 3 bases, with 8 bases left in between. CDR3 nucleotide sequence: TGTGCCAGCAGTTACGACAGTAACTACGAGCAGTACTTC. It specifies CASSYDSNYEQYF.

V usage is TRBV27 and J usage is TRBJ1-4, with D tentatively TRBD1 (6 bases). Germline V gene lookup returns CDR1 MNHEY and CDR2 SMNVEV (reference sequence). The CDR3 loop spans 11 amino acids. The V and J ends lost 7 bases and 7 bases respectively, with 7 bases between them. CDR3 sequence reads: CASKGGEKLFF. The DNA of the CDR3 is TGTGCCAGCAAGGGGGGTGAAAAACTGTTTTTT. Complete variable domain (other parts from reference TRBV27 and TRBJ1-4): EAQVTQNPRYLITVTGKKLTVTCSQNMNHEYMSWYRQDPGLGLRQIYYSMNVEVTDKGDVPEGYKVSRKEKRNFPLILESPSPNQTSLYFCASKGGEKLFFGSGTQLSVL.

This chain joins TRBV6-5 and TRBJ2-1; D ambiguous. The CDR3 has 11 amino acids. The V and J ends lost 0 bases and 9 bases respectively, with 3 bases between them. Germline-derived CDR1 and CDR2 are MNHEY and SVGAGI. Here the CDR3 reads CASSYSGEQFF. In nucleotides, the CDR3 is TGTGCCAGCAGTTACTCTGGTGAGCAGTTCTTC.

The chain joins TRBV19 to TRBJ1-3; no firm D call. Germline V lookup: CDR1 LNHDA, CDR2 SQIVND (reference sequence). The CDR3 runs 13 residues. V lost 6 bases, J lost 3 bases, and 9 bases lay in between. The CDR3 spells CASSGTRGNTIYF. In DNA form, the CDR3 reads TGTGCCAGTAGCGGAACTCGTGGAAACACCATATATTTT. Together with reference TRBV19 and TRBJ1-3, the CDR3 gives the full variable domain: DGGITQSPKYLFRKEGQNVTLSCEQNLNHDAMYWYRQDPGQGLRLIYYSQIVNDFQKGDIAEGYSVSREKKESFPLTVTSAQKNPTAFYLCASSGTRGNTIYFGEGSWLTVV.

The V gene is TRBV2, the J gene TRBJ2-3; D is undetermined. V lost 10 bases to trimming and J lost 2 bases, with 10 bases between them. The CDR3 spans 12 residues. Germline V gene data show CDR1 as SNHLY and CDR2 as FYNNEI. CDR3 amino acids: CAISPTTDTQYF. The CDR3 DNA is TGTGCCATCTCCCCTACCACAGATACGCAGTATTTT.

The chain links TRBV9 to TRBJ2-1, with a possible D match to TRBD2 (6 bases). CDR3 length: 16 amino acids. The V gene's germline CDR1 is SGDLS and CDR2 YYNGEE. Trimming removed 3 bases from V and 0 bases from J, with 13 bases in between. Written as DNA, the CDR3 is TGTGCCAGCAGCGACGGGAGAGGCTTCTCCTACAATGAGCAGTTCTTC. Translated: CASSDGRGFSYNEQFF. The full variable domain, with the rest looked up from reference TRBV9 and TRBJ2-1, is DSGVTQTPKHLITATGQRVTLRCSPRSGDLSVYWYQQSLDQGLQFLIQYYNGEERAKGNILERFSAQQFPDLHSELNLSSLELGDSALYFCASSDGRGFSYNEQFFGPGTRLTVL.

The chain recombines TRBV7-2 with TRBJ2-1, with TRBD2 matching over 9 bases. The CDR3 spans 16 residues. Germline loops: CDR1 SGHTA, CDR2 FQGNSA. V lost 5 bases, J lost 4 bases, and 9 bases stayed unmatched. The CDR3 DNA sequence: TGTGCCAGCAGCACCGTCCTAGCGGGACATTACAATGAGCAGTTCTTC. Translation gives CASSTVLAGHYNEQFF.

This clone was seen a single time. This chain joins TRBV27 and TRBJ2-7, with 8 bases lining up with TRBD2. The V gene end was trimmed by 5 bases and the J gene end by 3 bases; junction bases not matched to a gene: 12. Germline V gene lookup returns CDR1 MNHEY and CDR2 SMNVEV (reference sequence). This CDR3 is 16 amino acids long. CDR3 nucleotide sequence: TGTGCCAGCAGTACGCCTTCCGGGACTAGGTTCTACGAGCAGTACTTC. This sequence encodes CASSTPSGTRFYEQYF.

The DNA for the CDR3 is TGTGCCAGCAGCCCGGTGACAGTAAGCAATCAGCCCCAGCATTTT. Translating it yields CASSPVTVSNQPQHF. The gene calls are TRBV6-1 and TRBJ1-5, with D perhaps TRBD1 (5 bases). CDR1 MNHNS and CDR2 SASEGT come from the germline V gene. Trimming took 6 bases from V and 1 from J, leaving 13 bases between them. This CDR3 has 15 amino acids.

The genes are TRBV7-3 and TRBJ1-5; a possible D gene is TRBD1 (6 bases). Germline V gene data show CDR1 as SGHTA and CDR2 as FQGTGA. This CDR3 comprises 12 residues. With 8 bases removed from V and 7 bases from J, the gap between germline ends came to 12 bases. CDR3 in amino acids: CASEGGEQPQHF. In DNA form, the CDR3 reads TGTGCCAGCGAAGGGGGGGAGCAGCCCCAGCATTTT.

The chain employs TRBV7-2 and TRBJ2-1; D might be TRBD2 (5 bases). Germline V lookup: CDR1 SGHTA, CDR2 FQGNSA. The CDR3 covers 14 residues. The V gene lost 5 bases and the J gene lost 6 bases, with 14 bases spanning the gap. CDR3 DNA sequence: TGTGCCAGCAGCCGTCAACTAGATCCCAATGAGCAGTTCTTC. Its translation: CASSRQLDPNEQFF.

The rearrangement joins TRBV28 to TRBJ2-5, with D uncertain. Germline loops: CDR1 MDHEN, CDR2 SYDVKM. V was shortened by 7 bases and J by 5 bases, with 20 bases between the two germline ends. CDR3 length: 15 amino acids. DNA for the CDR3: TGTGCCAGCACTTCACGCAGTCTTGGCTCGGAGACCCAGTACTTC. Translating it yields CASTSRSLGSETQYF. Full variable domain (rest looked up from reference TRBV28 and TRBJ2-5): DVKVTQSSRYLVKRTGEKVFLECVQDMDHENMFWYRQDPGLGLRLIYFSYDVKMKEKGDIPEGYSVSREKKERFSLILESASTNQTSMYLCASTSRSLGSETQYFGPGTRLLVL.

The chain couples TRBV7-9 to TRBJ2-7; 8 nucleotides align to TRBD1. The CDR3 runs 15 residues. Trimming took 4 bases from V and 0 from J; bases not matched to a gene: 5. CDR1 SEHNR and CDR2 FQNEAQ come from the germline V gene (reference sequence). The CDR3 protein is CASSWGTGSSYEQYF. As DNA, the CDR3 is TGTGCCAGCAGCTGGGGGACAGGAAGCTCCTACGAGCAGTACTTC.

The J gene is TRBJ1-5, the V gene TRBV6-4, with D uncertain. The CDR3 consists of 13 residues. Germline V lookup: CDR1 MRHNA, CDR2 SNTAGT. The V gene lost 6 bases and the J gene lost 4 bases, with 10 bases spanning the gap. DNA of the CDR3: TGTGCCAGCAGCCCCCTGATAAATCAGCCCCAGCATTTT. It translates to CASSPLINQPQHF.

The chain combines TRBV5-1 with TRBJ1-1; D is undetermined. The CDR3 spans 13 residues. Trimming took off 2 bases at V and 1 base at J, with 6 bases between the two ends. Germline CDR1 reads SGHRS; CDR2 reads YFSETQ. CDR3 region: CASSFGENTEAFF. The CDR3 region has the DNA TGCGCCAGCAGCTTCGGAGAGAACACTGAAGCTTTCTTT.

This clone was picked up one time. The CDR3 DNA is TGTGCCAGCAGCTTAGGGACAGGGGGCATGACAGATACGCAGTATTTT. Residues: CASSLGTGGMTDTQYF. This chain links TRBV7-3 with TRBJ2-3; 12 nucleotides match TRBD1. V trimming: 2 bases; J trimming: 3 bases; junction bases outside the gene matches: 3. There are 16 residues in the CDR3. Germline CDR1 is SGHTA and CDR2 is FQGTGA.

This chain uses TRBV2 with TRBJ2-7; 7 nucleotides align to TRBD2. The trim removed 2 bases at V and 3 bases at J, leaving 10 bases unmatched. CDR3 length: 16 residues. The germline CDR1 and CDR2 sequences are SNHLY and FYNNEI. CDR3 nucleotides: TGTGCCAGCAGTGAACTGGGTGGGAGGGCTCACTACGAGCAGTACTTC. It encodes CASSELGGRAHYEQYF.

This clone has just one count. The rearrangement uses TRBV4-1 and TRBJ2-7, with D hard to call. The germline V gene encodes CDR1 MGHRA and CDR2 YSYEKL. The germline V and J ends were trimmed by 3 bases and 3 bases, with 9 bases remaining between them. The length of the CDR3 is 13 residues. Here the CDR3 DNA reads TGCGCCAGCAGCCAGGTCGGTGACTACGAGCAGTACTTC. The encoded protein is CASSQVGDYEQYF.

The chain links TRBV7-2 to TRBJ1-5; 8 nucleotides align to TRBD1. The CDR3 has 14 amino acids. The trim removed 5 bases at V and 2 bases at J, leaving 2 bases unmatched. Germline V CDR1 and CDR2: SGHTA, FQGNSA. CDR3 sequence reads: CASSPQGGNQPQHF. The CDR3 nucleotides are TGTGCCAGCAGCCCACAGGGGGGCAATCAGCCCCAGCATTTT.

This rearrangement joins TRBV28 to TRBJ2-4; 11 nucleotides line up with TRBD1. The J segment lost 8 bases and the V segment lost 10 bases, leaving 10 bases of the junction unmatched. The germline V gene encodes CDR1 MDHEN and CDR2 SYDVKM. The CDR3 covers 14 residues. The CDR3 DNA is TGTGCCACCTCCGCCGGGACAGGGGGGTACATTCAGTACTTC. This translates into CATSAGTGGYIQYF. The full variable domain, with the rest looked up from reference TRBV28 and TRBJ2-4, is DVKVTQSSRYLVKRTGEKVFLECVQDMDHENMFWYRQDPGLGLRLIYFSYDVKMKEKGDIPEGYSVSREKKERFSLILESASTNQTSMYLCATSAGTGGYIQYFGAGTRLSVL.

The genes are TRBV6-5 and TRBJ2-1, with 9 bases matching TRBD1. The germline V gene encodes CDR1 MNHEY and CDR2 SVGAGI. Losses at the gene ends were 2 bases for V and 4 bases for J; bases not matched to a gene: 3. The CDR3 is made up of 15 amino acids. This CDR3 reads CASSYRDRVYNEQFF. The CDR3 DNA sequence: TGTGCCAGCAGTTACAGGGACAGGGTGTACAATGAGCAGTTCTTC.

The gene calls are TRBV5-6 and TRBJ2-7; 8 bases fit TRBD2. The CDR3 has 16 amino acids. Germline assignment: CDR1 SGHDT and CDR2 YYEEEE. The ends lost 4 bases at V and 6 bases at J; junction bases unmatched: 15. CDR3 in amino acids: CASSEWATAGEIEQYF. The CDR3 DNA follows: TGTGCCAGCAGCGAATGGGCTACAGCGGGAGAGATCGAGCAGTACTTC. The full variable domain, in which reference TRBV5-6 and TRBJ2-7 provide the parts outside the CDR3, is DAGVTQSPTHLIKTRGQQVTLRCSPKSGHDTVSWYQQALGQGPQFIFQYYEEEERQRGNFPDRFSGHQFPNYSSELNVNALLLGDSALYLCASSEWATAGEIEQYFGPGTRLTVT.